The 24 T cell receptor beta chains below were found in one sample sequenced in a study of OX40 agonist ivuxolimab in advanced cancers. The library was built by means of the immunoSEQ multiplex PCR assay. What TCRdb holds here is the immuneACCESS table cut down to in-frame rearrangements. Part of the clones is not present; checked against another copy, under half of the missing clones reflect an unresolved V gene, and the others are unexplained. The sample has over 70,000 clones on record, 85% to 95% of them singletons. The ten most abundant clones make up more than 13% of the sample. The sample consisted of CD4+ or CD8+ T cells sorted from blood, taken in a trial of the OX40 agonist ivuxolimab. The receptor set was obtained from an adult with an advanced solid tumor such as melanoma, head and neck, liver or kidney cancer.

The V and J genes are TRBV5-6 and TRBJ1-1; no firm D call. The CDR3 runs to 12 residues. Deletions cut 3 bases from V and 2 bases from J, with 5 bases between. Germline V lookup: CDR1 SGHDT, CDR2 YYEEEE. This chain's CDR3 is CASSWPNTEAFF. In DNA form, the CDR3 reads TGTGCCAGCAGCTGGCCTAACACTGAAGCTTTCTTT.

The V and J genes are TRBV10-3 and TRBJ2-7, with TRBD1 identical over 7 bases. The V gene end was trimmed by 11 bases and the J gene end by 3 bases; junction bases not matched to a gene: 10. Per germline, CDR1 ENHRY and CDR2 SYGVKD. The CDR3 is 13 residues long. The CDR3 reads CASTGTDNYEQYF. DNA for the CDR3: TGTGCCTCGACAGGGACCGACAACTACGAGCAGTACTTC.

The chain combines TRBV4-3 with TRBJ2-7, with 10 bases fitting TRBD2. V dropped 0 bases and J dropped 2; count of bases not matched to a gene: 7. CDR1 is LGHNA, CDR2 YSLEER, per germline. There are 17 residues in the CDR3. As DNA, the CDR3 is TGCGCCAGCAGCCAAGATAGGACTAGCGGAACAACCTACGAGCAGTACTTC. Its protein product is CASSQDRTSGTTYEQYF.

This clone was seen a single time. The CDR3 sequence is CATRSRRSSYEQYF. CDR3 sequence (DNA): TGTGCCACGAGGAGCAGGCGGAGCTCCTACGAGCAGTACTTC. The chain uses TRBV15 and TRBJ2-7; D is unclear. This CDR3 comprises 14 residues. The germline V and J ends were trimmed by 9 bases and 0 bases, with 15 bases remaining between them. From germline, CDR1 is LNHNV and CDR2 YYDKDF (reference sequence).

This clone counts as large. The chain has TRBV28 and TRBJ2-2; D is perhaps TRBD1 (6 bases). The CDR3 consists of 16 residues. With 6 bases removed from V and 2 bases from J, the gap between germline ends came to 16 bases. In germline, CDR1 is MDHEN, CDR2 SYDVKM. The CDR3 DNA sequence: TGTGCCAGCAGCTCTCCGAGTGGGGGCAACACCGGGGAGCTGTTTTTT. Its translation: CASSSPSGGNTGELFF.

This rearrangement joins TRBV19 to TRBJ2-7, with a possible D match to TRBD1 (6 bases). This CDR3 has 15 residues. The V end was cut by 8 bases, the J end by 6 bases, with 23 bases between. In germline, CDR1 is LNHDA, CDR2 SQIVND (reference sequence). CDR3 sequence reads: CASSPSGWGRAEQYF. As DNA, the CDR3 is TGTGCCAGTTCTCCCTCTGGTTGGGGGCGTGCCGAGCAGTACTTC.

The chain joins TRBV11-2 to TRBJ1-1; D unclear. Germline assignment: CDR1 SGHAT and CDR2 FQNNGV. This CDR3 comprises 12 residues. V was cut by 5 bases and J by 4 bases, with 8 bases left in between. This CDR3 is CASSPHGTEAFF. DNA for the CDR3: TGTGCCAGCAGCCCCCATGGCACTGAAGCTTTCTTT.

V is TRBV6-5 and J is TRBJ1-4; 10 bases match TRBD1. V lost 5 bases to trimming and J lost 4 bases; unmatched junction nucleotides: 4. CDR1 and CDR2 from the germline V gene are MNHEY and SVGAGI. The CDR3 is made up of 15 amino acids. The CDR3 DNA reads as TGTGCCAGCAGTCCCGGGACAGGGGTTAATGAAAAACTGTTTTTT. Translating gives CASSPGTGVNEKLFF.

The rearrangement joins TRBV27 to TRBJ1-1; 11 positions agree with TRBD1. CDR1 and CDR2 (germline): MNHEY, SMNVEV (reference sequence). The V and J ends lost 8 bases and 4 bases, in that order; junction bases with no gene match: 21. This CDR3 is built from 19 residues. CDR3 coding DNA: TGTGCCAGCCGGAGGGCGTACCGGGACAGGGGGAGTATATCCACTGAAGCTTTCTTT. It is translated as CASRRAYRDRGSISTEAFF.

The V call is TRBV6-5, the J call TRBJ1-2; D is ambiguous. V was pared by 0 bases and J by 1 base, with 9 bases between. This CDR3 comprises 15 residues. The germline V gene has CDR1 MNHEY and CDR2 SVGAGI. The CDR3 nucleotides read TGTGCCAGCAGTTACTCCGGAGGGAGTAACTATGGCTACACCTTC. Translated: CASSYSGGSNYGYTF.

The V gene is TRBV9, the J gene TRBJ2-7, with TRBD2 matching 7 bases. This CDR3 has 14 residues. The ends lost 0 bases at V and 6 bases at J; junction bases unmatched: 6. Germline CDR1 reads SGDLS; CDR2 reads YYNGEE. The CDR3 DNA reads as TGTGCCAGCAGCGTAGCGAGGACGGGGGGCGAGCAGTACTTC. It translates to CASSVARTGGEQYF. Supplemented by reference TRBV9 and TRBJ2-7, the full variable domain reads DSGVTQTPKHLITATGQRVTLRCSPRSGDLSVYWYQQSLDQGLQFLIQYYNGEERAKGNILERFSAQQFPDLHSELNLSSLELGDSALYFCASSVARTGGEQYFGPGTRLTVT.

This clone came up once. The chain's CDR3 is CASSPLTSSYEQYF. For the CDR3, the DNA is TGCGCCAGCAGCCCCCTGACCAGCTCCTACGAGCAGTACTTC. The rearrangement joins TRBV4-1 to TRBJ2-5; D gene ambiguous. The DNA end is more similar to TRBJ2-7, so the J call may be wrong. The CDR3 spans 14 residues. Germline-derived CDR1 and CDR2 are MGHRA and YSYEKL.

The rearrangement links TRBV19 to TRBJ2-5, with a tentative D call TRBD2 (6 bases). The DNA matches TRBJ2-7 better at its end, which makes the J call doubtful. Germline values: CDR1 LNHDA, CDR2 SQIVND (reference sequence). CDR3 length equals 12 residues. The CDR3 loop is CASRRADHEQYF. The CDR3 nucleotides are TGTGCCAGTCGGAGGGCCGACCACGAGCAGTACTTC.

The chain is built from TRBV19 and TRBJ1-1, with 9 bases that match TRBD1. CDR1 and CDR2 (germline): LNHDA, SQIVND (reference sequence). The V segment lost 6 bases and the J segment 0 bases; nucleotides outside the gene matches: 11. The CDR3 loop spans 17 amino acids. CDR3 bases: TGTGCCAGTAGCCCTTGGGGGACAGGGACCTTGAACACTGAAGCTTTCTTT. Amino acids: CASSPWGTGTLNTEAFF.

The V call is TRBV6-6, the J call TRBJ2-7; a possible D gene is TRBD2 (5 bases). Germline CDR1 MNHNY, CDR2 SVGAGI (reference sequence). Between the trimmed V and J ends, which lost 7 bases and 3 bases, there was a span of 10 bases. This CDR3 is built from 12 residues. Here the CDR3 reads CASTEGGYEQYF. CDR3 sequence (DNA): TGTGCCAGCACCGAGGGCGGCTACGAGCAGTACTTC.

The chain combines TRBV6-1 with TRBJ2-1; 8 bases align to TRBD2. After removal of 1 base from V and 8 bases from J, the junction contained 4 bases not matched to a gene. The CDR3 is made up of 14 amino acids. Per germline, CDR1 MNHNS and CDR2 SASEGT. The CDR3 loop reads CASSEERELHEQFF. CDR3 coding DNA: TGTGCCAGCAGTGAAGAGCGGGAGCTTCATGAGCAGTTCTTC.

The rearrangement links TRBV28 to TRBJ2-6; tentative D call: TRBD1 (6 bases). This CDR3 comprises 16 residues. Between the trimmed V and J ends, which lost 11 bases and 0 bases, there was a span of 17 bases. The V gene's germline CDR1 is MDHEN and CDR2 SYDVKM. The CDR3 sequence: CAASRTAISGANVLTF. Written as DNA, the CDR3 is TGTGCCGCTTCTCGGACAGCCATCTCTGGGGCCAACGTCCTGACTTTC. Full variable domain (remainder filled in from reference TRBV28 and TRBJ2-6): DVKVTQSSRYLVKRTGEKVFLECVQDMDHENMFWYRQDPGLGLRLIYFSYDVKMKEKGDIPEGYSVSREKKERFSLILESASTNQTSMYLCAASRTAISGANVLTFGAGSRLTVL.

The chain is built from TRBV11-2 and TRBJ1-2, with TRBD1 identical over 10 bases. Per germline, CDR1 SGHAT and CDR2 FQNNGV. With V trimmed by 0 bases and J by 3 bases, 7 bases remained unmatched. The CDR3 length is 17 residues. In DNA form, the CDR3 reads TGTGCCAGCAGCTTAGAGCCTCTGGACAGGGGGGACTATGGCTACACCTTC. Its protein is CASSLEPLDRGDYGYTF.

Note on this clone: The sample carries other DNA sequences with the same CDR3. The chain joins TRBV27 to TRBJ1-1; D might be TRBD1 (5 bases). V was pared by 4 bases and J by 1 base, with 7 bases between. CDR1 MNHEY and CDR2 SMNVEV come from the germline V gene (reference sequence). CDR3 length equals 13 residues. The CDR3 DNA sequence: TGTGCCAGCAGTTACGGGGGGAACACTGAAGCTTTCTTT. Its protein is CASSYGGNTEAFF.

This chain uses TRBV4-3 with TRBJ2-2, with 12 bases fitting TRBD1. The V and J ends lost 2 bases and 7 bases, in that order; junction bases with no gene match: 8. CDR1 and CDR2 from the germline V gene are LGHNA and YSLEER. The CDR3 length is 17 residues. CDR3 nucleotides: TGCGCCAGCAGCCAAAAGGGACAGGGGGCGCCAGGCGGGGAGCTGTTTTTT. Translation gives CASSQKGQGAPGGELFF.

This rearrangement joins TRBV5-5 to TRBJ1-1; unclear D gene. This CDR3 spans 14 amino acids. CDR1 is SGHKS, CDR2 YYEKEE, per germline (reference sequence). Trimming removed 0 bases at V and 4 bases at J, with 10 bases between. CDR3 residues: CASSLAWGGTEAFF. Here the CDR3 DNA reads TGTGCCAGCAGCTTGGCATGGGGAGGCACTGAAGCTTTCTTT.

The chain carries TRBV6-6 and TRBJ2-7; 9 bases are a match to TRBD1. The CDR3 is 14 amino acids. Per the germline V gene, CDR1 is MNHNY and CDR2 is SVGAGI (reference sequence). Trimming at V came to 5 bases and at J to 5 bases, leaving 7 bases not matched to a gene. The chain's CDR3 is CASSQRTGDNEQYF. The CDR3 bases are TGTGCCAGCAGTCAAAGGACAGGGGACAACGAGCAGTACTTC.

J is TRBJ2-2 and V is TRBV11-3, with a weak D call TRBD1 (5 bases). Deletions cut 0 bases from V and 3 bases from J, with 11 bases between. Germline V CDR1 and CDR2: SGHNT, YENEEA. The CDR3 runs 16 residues. The CDR3 DNA reads as TGTGCCAGCAGCTTAGAGGAAGGGGCCCACACCGGGGAGCTGTTTTTT. Its translation is CASSLEEGAHTGELFF.

The chain recombines TRBV6-6 with TRBJ1-5; D gene unclear. The CDR3 covers 16 residues. The V gene lost 4 bases and the J gene lost 0 bases, with 13 bases spanning the gap. Germline loops: CDR1 MNHNY, CDR2 SVGAGI (reference sequence). CDR3 nucleotide sequence: TGTGCCAGCAGTTCCGGGTTCGCGGCTAGCAATCAGCCCCAGCATTTT. This gives the protein CASSSGFAASNQPQHF.